This T cell receptor beta chain comes out of a study of T cell repertoires in cytomegalovirus infection. This clonotype was picked up a small number of times. V was shortened by 1 base and J by 5 bases, with 20 bases between the two germline ends. The germline CDR1 and CDR2 sequences are MGHRA and YSYEKL. This CDR3 has 17 amino acids. TCRdb re-derived calls from the reads in MiXCR, one entry per CDR3 protein. The data contain about 740,000 distinct CDR3 sequences, 35% of them singletons. The chain links TRBV4-1 to TRBJ1-2, with a weak D call TRBD1 (6 bases). The sequence was obtained from a human donor in good health (CMV status not recorded). Some clones in this sample may be carry-over from other donors' samples. Input material: PBMCs. CDR3 sequence (DNA): TGCGCCAGCAGCCAAGGAGGTCAGGGGCTCTCCAAATATGGCTACACCTTC. Amino acid sequence: CASSQGGQGLSKYGYTF.